Listed below are T cell receptor beta chains from one sample, sequenced in a study of blood T cells in healthy people across ages. Via MiXCR, TCRdb re-called the 5' RACE reads, giving one row per CDR3 protein. The table lists under 1 million distinct CDR3 sequences, around 42% of them singletons. Sequenced material: blood. These receptors were collected from a man aged 55 to 69 in good health. Each CDR3 is given with its conserved first and last residue. D genes are given only for firm matches. A row's size may be missing; if present it is once, few, many or a size class.

V,J,size,D,DNA,CDR3
TRBV7-2,TRBJ2-7,.,TRBD2,TGTACCAGCAGCTCGACTAGCGGGGGAACCTACGAGCAGTACTTC,CTSSSTSGGTYEQYF
TRBV29-1,TRBJ2-3,.,.,TGCAGCGTTACTGGACACGCAAGCACAGATACGCAGTATTTT,CSVTGHASTDTQYF
TRBV6-1,TRBJ2-5,.,.,TGTGCCAGCAGTGTTAATTGGGGTTTCCAAGAGACCCAGTACTTC,CASSVNWGFQETQYF
TRBV5-1,TRBJ2-7,few,.,TGCGCCAGCAACCGGGGCCAGAGCTCCTACGAGCAGTACTTC,CASNRGQSSYEQYF
TRBV4-2,TRBJ2-1,.,.,TGTGCCAGCAGCCAAGAGTTCGTCTCCTACAATGAGCAGTTCTTC,CASSQEFVSYNEQFF
TRBV15,TRBJ2-3,.,.,TGTGCCACCCAGAGCAAAAAGGGGGGCGCAGATACGCAGTATTTT,CATQSKKGGADTQYF
TRBV29-1,TRBJ2-7,.,.,TGCAGCGGAATGGACAATACCTACGAGCAGTACTTC,CSGMDNTYEQYF
TRBV5-1,TRBJ2-5,.,TRBD2,TGCGCCAGCAGCTTCCCGGGAGGGGGAGAGACCCAGTACTTC,CASSFPGGGETQYF
TRBV11-2,TRBJ2-3,few,.,TGTGCCAGCAGCTTAGTTCCCCGGGGCCACACAGATACGCAGTATTTT,CASSLVPRGHTDTQYF
TRBV5-8,TRBJ2-1,few,TRBD2,TGTGCCAGCAGGAGGATGCTTAGCGGGGGGTCCTACAATGAGCAGTTCTTC,CASRRMLSGGSYNEQFF
TRBV30,TRBJ1-1,.,.,TGTGCCTGGAGCCTGGGAACTGAAGCTTTCTTT,CAWSLGTEAFF
TRBV18,TRBJ2-7,few,.,TGTGCCAGCTCACCACCAGGGGTGGCCTACGAGCAGTACTTC,CASSPPGVAYEQYF
TRBV5-1,TRBJ1-2,few,TRBD1,TGCGCCAGCAGCATAGGACAGGTCTATGGCTACACCTTC,CASSIGQVYGYTF
TRBV4-3,TRBJ2-3,once,.,TGCGCCAGCAGCCAAGGTGTGGCCTTCTTCACAGATACGCAGTATTTT,CASSQGVAFFTDTQYF
TRBV3-1,TRBJ2-3,.,.,TGTGCCAGCAGCCAAGATCGCCGGGGGACAGATACGCAGTATTTT,CASSQDRRGTDTQYF
TRBV6-6,TRBJ1-1,.,.,TGTGCCAGCAGTTACGAAGGGGTGGTCACTGAAGCTTTCTTT,CASSYEGVVTEAFF
TRBV6-2/TRBV6-3,TRBJ1-5,.,.,TGTGCCAGCAGTCCTTGGGGATCAGCCCAGCATTTT,CASSPWGSAQHF
TRBV3-1,TRBJ1-2,many,.,TGTGCCAGCAGCCAAGCAGGGAACTATGGCTACACCTTC,CASSQAGNYGYTF
TRBV7-2,TRBJ1-1,few,.,TGTGCCAGCAGCTGGGACTTAAAGAACACTGAAGCTTTCTTT,CASSWDLKNTEAFF
TRBV20-1,TRBJ2-3,.,.,TGCAGTGCTGGAACCGGGACAAATACAGATACGCAGTATTTT,CSAGTGTNTDTQYF
TRBV6-1,TRBJ2-5,once,TRBD1,TGTGCCAGCAGCTCGTCGGGACAGACCCACAATGAGCAGTACTTC,CASSSSGQTHNEQYF
TRBV29-1,TRBJ1-1,.,TRBD1,TGCAGCGCCGGACAGGGTCGCCCGCCCGCAGAAGCTTTCTTT,CSAGQGRPPAEAFF
TRBV10-3,TRBJ2-1,.,TRBD2,TGTGCCACCCGTAGCGGGGGGAGAAATGAGCAGTTCTTC,CATRSGGRNEQFF
TRBV12-3/TRBV12-4,TRBJ1-1,few,TRBD1,TGTGCCAGCAGTTTAGTAGGGGGCATGAACACTGAAGCTTTCTTT,CASSLVGGMNTEAFF
TRBV2,TRBJ1-5,.,.,TGTGCCAGCAGTTGGACCCCTGGTCGGGATCAGCCCCAGCATTTT,CASSWTPGRDQPQHF
TRBV20-1,TRBJ1-5,.,TRBD1,TGCAGTGCCGCTACAGGGGGTGATTATAGCAATCAGCCCCAGCATTTT,CSAATGGDYSNQPQHF
TRBV20-1,TRBJ1-2,.,.,TGCAGTGCTAGCGCAGGGTGGGGTAACTATGGCTACACCTTC,CSASAGWGNYGYTF
TRBV5-1,TRBJ2-6,few,TRBD2,TGCGCCAGCAGCTTTTGGGGGGGCTCTGGGGCCAACGTCCTGACTTTC,CASSFWGGSGANVLTF
TRBV15,TRBJ1-5,few,.,TGTGCCACCAGCAGAGGCCGGGACCGGCCCCAGCATTTT,CATSRGRDRPQHF
TRBV11-2,TRBJ2-5,.,.,TGTGCCAGCAGCCTAGAGGGGACGGTCCCAGGGACCCAGTACTTC,CASSLEGTVPGTQYF
TRBV5-1,TRBJ2-3,.,.,TGCGCCAGCAGCTGGATGGGGGGGGCCTCAGATACGCAGTATTTT,CASSWMGGASDTQYF
TRBV28,TRBJ2-7,.,.,TGTGCCAGCAGTTTACAGGGCCACGAGCAGTACTTC,CASSLQGHEQYF
TRBV7-9,TRBJ2-1,many,.,TGTGCCAGCAGCCCCGGTCTCAATGAGCAGTTCTTC,CASSPGLNEQFF
TRBV4-3,TRBJ1-2,few,.,TGCGCCAGCAGCCAAGATGAGCGGGGGGGCTGGATGAGTGGCTACACCTTC,CASSQDERGGWMSGYTF
TRBV3-1,TRBJ2-5,few,.,TGTGCCAGCAGCCGGGTTCCTCCGGAGACCCAGTACTTC,CASSRVPPETQYF
TRBV30,TRBJ1-2,.,.,TGTGCCTGGAGTGTAACTAACAGGGCGATCACCTTC,CAWSVTNRAITF
TRBV6-2/TRBV6-3,TRBJ1-5,.,.,TGTGCCAGCAGGCCTGACAGGTATAGCGATCAGCCCCAGCATTTT,CASRPDRYSDQPQHF
TRBV30,TRBJ2-7,.,TRBD1,TGTGCCTGGCAGGGGGCCTACGAGCAGTACTTC,CAWQGAYEQYF
TRBV13,TRBJ1-2,.,.,TGTGCCAGCAGCTTGAACGGAGGAGTGCTTGGCTACACCTTC,CASSLNGGVLGYTF
TRBV7-2,TRBJ2-1,few,.,TGTGCCAGCAGCCCCCCCCGGGGCGGGGACTACAATGAGCAGTTCTTC,CASSPPRGGDYNEQFF
TRBV6-2/TRBV6-3,TRBJ2-3,.,TRBD2,TGTGCCAGCAGTCCCGGACTAGCGGGGGGGCGAGATACGCAGTATTTT,CASSPGLAGGRDTQYF
TRBV29-1,TRBJ1-3,.,.,TGCAGCGGGCGTGGGGGAAACACCATATATTTT,CSGRGGNTIYF
TRBV7-9,TRBJ2-3,.,TRBD1,TGTGCCAGCAGCTCAAACCGGGACAGGGCAAGAGATACGCAGTATTTT,CASSSNRDRARDTQYF
TRBV20-1,TRBJ2-7,.,.,TGCAGTGGTGGGCAGGGGCTCTCCTACGAGCAGTACTTC,CSGGQGLSYEQYF
TRBV7-8,TRBJ2-5,.,TRBD1,TGTGCCAGCAGCTCCGGACAGGGGGCTATACCATCGGAGACCCAGTACTTC,CASSSGQGAIPSETQYF
TRBV29-1,TRBJ2-3,few,TRBD2,TGCAGTTACTCACCGACAGCGGGGGGCCTCACAGATACGCAGTATTTT,CSYSPTAGGLTDTQYF
TRBV7-6,TRBJ2-3,.,TRBD2,TGTGCCAGCAGCTCTAGCGGGGGGGCCGGGACGCAGTATTTT,CASSSSGGAGTQYF
TRBV20-1,TRBJ2-7,.,.,TGCAGTGCCGGGACGGCGCCAGCCTACGAGCAGTACTTC,CSAGTAPAYEQYF
TRBV5-1,TRBJ2-7,.,.,TGCGCCAGCAGCTTGACATACAGGGTCCTAAGCCCCTACGAGCAGTACTTC,CASSLTYRVLSPYEQYF
TRBV20-1,TRBJ2-7,few,TRBD2,TGCAGTGCCAAGGGACTAGCGGGGGGTAAGCCCTACGAGCAGTACTTC,CSAKGLAGGKPYEQYF
TRBV20-1,TRBJ1-2,many,.,TGCAGTGCTAGAGACTTAGAGTATGGCTACACCTTC,CSARDLEYGYTF
TRBV25-1,TRBJ1-1,.,.,TGTGCCAGCACCGGGACCTTGAACACTGAAGCTTTCTTT,CASTGTLNTEAFF
TRBV11-2,TRBJ1-6,.,TRBD1,TGTGCCAGCAGCTTAGTCCGGACAGGGGGGCTCCGGGGGCCCTATAATTCACCCCTCCACTTT,CASSLVRTGGLRGPYNSPLHF
TRBV6-6,TRBJ2-1,.,.,TGTGCCAGCGACCTGGAGGGGAGGTGGAATGAGCAGTTCTTC,CASDLEGRWNEQFF
TRBV11-2,TRBJ2-1,.,.,TGTGCCAACTCCGGGCCTAACAATGAGCAGTTCTTC,CANSGPNNEQFF
TRBV6-2/TRBV6-3,TRBJ2-1,.,.,TGTGCCAGCAGTTACTCGAGAGGGGGAAACTACAATGAGCAGTTCTTC,CASSYSRGGNYNEQFF
TRBV5-1,TRBJ2-5,few,.,TGCGCCAGCAGCCCCGGGACCCAAGGATACCAAGAGACCCAGTACTTC,CASSPGTQGYQETQYF